Each of the 12 T cell receptor beta chains below was sequenced from the same sample in a study of blood T cell repertoires in COVID-19. Some clones are missing from TCRdb's copy, which holds only in-frame ones; the method was immunoSEQ multiplex PCR. The profile shows about 100,000 clones, around 81% of them singletons. Material: peripheral blood. These receptors came from a man aged 50-60 years with active or convalescent COVID-19.

The V call is TRBV2, the J call TRBJ2-2; a weak D match, TRBD2 (5 bases). V was cut by 11 bases and J by 0 bases, with 13 bases left in between. This CDR3 comprises 14 residues. Germline V gives CDR1 SNHLY, CDR2 FYNNEI. As DNA, the CDR3 is TGTGCCGGCCTGAGGGATACGAACACCGGGGAGCTGTTTTTT. This sequence encodes CAGLRDTNTGELFF. Complete variable domain (other parts from reference TRBV2 and TRBJ2-2): EPEVTQTPSHQVTQMGQEVILRCVPISNHLYFYWYRQILGQKVEFLVSFYNNEISEKSEIFDDQFSVERPDGSNFTLKIRSTKLEDSAMYFCAGLRDTNTGELFFGEGSRLTVL.

The sample holds a few counts of this clone. The V and J genes are TRBV30 and TRBJ1-1; 7 nucleotides line up with TRBD1. There are 13 residues in the CDR3. V shed 5 bases and J 5 bases; nucleotides not matched to a gene: 8. Germline lookup yields CDR1 GTSNPN and CDR2 SVGIG (reference sequence). The CDR3 bases are TGTGCCTGGGCTAATAACAGGGGAACTGAAGCTTTCTTT. This codes for CAWANNRGTEAFF.

This sequence joins TRBV5-4 and TRBJ2-7; 7 bases are shared with TRBD2. Per the germline V gene, CDR1 is SGHNT and CDR2 is YYREEE (reference sequence). Trimming removed 4 bases from V and 6 bases from J; junction bases left unmatched: 7. The CDR3 has 13 residues. Here the CDR3 reads CASSPGLVFEQYF. The CDR3 DNA follows: TGTGCCAGCAGCCCCGGACTAGTCTTCGAGCAGTACTTC.

The genes are TRBV4-1 and TRBJ2-7; 8 nucleotides line up with TRBD2. The CDR3 length is 17 residues. The trim removed 4 bases at V and 3 bases at J, leaving 14 bases unmatched. Germline V lookup: CDR1 MGHRA, CDR2 YSYEKL. CDR3 sequence: CASSLSPSSGSIYEQYF. The DNA of the CDR3 is TGCGCCAGCAGCCTCTCTCCTAGCAGCGGGAGTATCTACGAGCAGTACTTC.

The V and J genes are TRBV5-1 and TRBJ2-3, with TRBD1 matching 7 bases. V shed 4 bases and J 3 bases; nucleotides not matched to a gene: 5. Germline values: CDR1 SGHRS, CDR2 YFSETQ. This CDR3 contains 14 residues. The CDR3 loop is CASSVTGHTDTQYF. CDR3 nucleotide sequence: TGCGCCAGCAGCGTGACAGGGCATACAGATACGCAGTATTTT.

This rearrangement joins TRBV6-1 to TRBJ2-2; no reliable D call. This CDR3 region has 13 residues. Germline loops: CDR1 MNHNS, CDR2 SASEGT. Trimming took off 2 bases at V and 4 bases at J, with 5 bases between the two ends. The CDR3 reads CASSEPGTGELFF. CDR3 DNA sequence: TGTGCCAGCAGTGAACCAGGCACCGGGGAGCTGTTTTTT.

The DNA for the CDR3 is TGTGCCACCAGTGACTCCGGGACAGGGGATCTGCGGCCCCAGCATTTT. Protein product: CATSDSGTGDLRPQHF. The chain links TRBV24-1 to TRBJ1-5, with TRBD1 matching 10 bases. The CDR3 covers 16 residues. Per germline, CDR1 KGHDR and CDR2 SFDVKD. Unmatched junction bases numbered 11, after V lost 4 bases and J lost 9 bases.

This chain uses TRBV6-1 with TRBJ1-5, with unresolved D. This CDR3 spans 13 amino acids. Germline V gene data show CDR1 as MNHNS and CDR2 as SASEGT. Trimming pared 3 bases from V and 5 bases from J, leaving 8 bases between. This CDR3 reads CASSDRGYQPQHF. For the CDR3, the DNA is TGTGCCAGCAGTGACCGGGGTTATCAGCCCCAGCATTTT.

J is TRBJ2-7 and V is TRBV2; TRBD2 might be the D (6 bases). CDR3 length equals 14 residues. Germline V gene lookup returns CDR1 SNHLY and CDR2 FYNNEI. Trimming removed 3 bases from V and 2 bases from J, with 11 bases in between. CDR3 sequence: CASSDPRGTYEQYF. CDR3 DNA: TGTGCCAGCAGTGACCCCCGGGGGACCTACGAGCAGTACTTC. Based on the CDR3 plus reference TRBV2 and TRBJ2-7, the full variable domain is EPEVTQTPSHQVTQMGQEVILRCVPISNHLYFYWYRQILGQKVEFLVSFYNNEISEKSEIFDDQFSVERPDGSNFTLKIRSTKLEDSAMYFCASSDPRGTYEQYFGPGTRLTVT.

This clone occurred once. This chain uses TRBV15 with TRBJ2-5; TRBD2 matches 13 bases. The germline gives CDR1 LNHNV, CDR2 YYDKDF (reference sequence). This CDR3 spans 16 amino acids. V was clipped by 4 bases and J by 5 bases; unmatched bases: 7. The CDR3 DNA reads TGTGCCACCAGCAAAGGGACTAGCGGGAATGGGGAGACCCAGTACTTC. Translation gives CATSKGTSGNGETQYF. Full variable domain (rest looked up from reference TRBV15 and TRBJ2-5): DAMVIQNPRYQVTQFGKPVTLSCSQTLNHNVMYWYQQKSSQAPKLLFHYYDKDFNNEADTPDNFQSRRPNTSFCFLDIRSPGLGDTAMYLCATSKGTSGNGETQYFGPGTRLLVL.

This chain joins TRBV10-1 and TRBJ2-5; D remains ambiguous. The CDR3 extends over 16 amino acids. With 0 bases removed from V and 1 base from J, the gap between germline ends came to 12 bases. The germline CDR1 and CDR2 sequences are WNHNN and SYGVQD (reference sequence). CDR3 protein: CASSESSWAAQETQYF. CDR3 in DNA: TGCGCCAGCAGTGAGTCCTCTTGGGCAGCCCAAGAGACCCAGTACTTC.

This sequence joins TRBV6-5 and TRBJ2-7, with D perhaps matching TRBD1 (5 bases). The CDR3 extends over 13 amino acids. Trimming cost V 6 bases and J 4 bases, with 13 bases left between them. The germline V gene has CDR1 MNHEY and CDR2 SVGAGI. The CDR3 reads CASSPDRQYEQYF. In nucleotides, the CDR3 is TGTGCCAGCAGCCCCGACAGACAGTACGAGCAGTACTTC.